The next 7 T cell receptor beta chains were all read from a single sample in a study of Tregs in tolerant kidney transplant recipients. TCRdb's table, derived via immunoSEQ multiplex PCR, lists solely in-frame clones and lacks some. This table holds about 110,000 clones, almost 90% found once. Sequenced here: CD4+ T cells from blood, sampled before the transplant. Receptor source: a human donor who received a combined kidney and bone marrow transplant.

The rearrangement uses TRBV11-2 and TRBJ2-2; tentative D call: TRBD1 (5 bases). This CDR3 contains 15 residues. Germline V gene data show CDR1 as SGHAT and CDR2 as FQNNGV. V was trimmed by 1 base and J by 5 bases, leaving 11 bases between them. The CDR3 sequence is CASSLGRTTTGELFF. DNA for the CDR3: TGTGCCAGCAGCTTAGGGCGGACAACGACCGGGGAGCTGTTTTTT.

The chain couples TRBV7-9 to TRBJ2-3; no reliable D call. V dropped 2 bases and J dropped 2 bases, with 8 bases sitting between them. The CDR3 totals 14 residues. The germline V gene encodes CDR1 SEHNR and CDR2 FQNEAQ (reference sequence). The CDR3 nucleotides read TGTGCCAGCAGCTTATCACCAGACACAGATACGCAGTATTTT. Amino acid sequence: CASSLSPDTDTQYF.

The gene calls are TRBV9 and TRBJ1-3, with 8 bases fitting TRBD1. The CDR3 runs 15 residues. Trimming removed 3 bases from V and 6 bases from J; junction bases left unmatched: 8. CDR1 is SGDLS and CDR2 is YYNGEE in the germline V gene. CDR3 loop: CASSAGTGPSNTIYF. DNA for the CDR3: TGTGCCAGCAGCGCGGGGACAGGTCCTTCAAACACCATATATTTT.

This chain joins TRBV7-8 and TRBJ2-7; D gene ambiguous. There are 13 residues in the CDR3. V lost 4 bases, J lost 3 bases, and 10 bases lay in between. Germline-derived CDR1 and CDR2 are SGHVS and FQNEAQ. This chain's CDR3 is CASSSTPGYEQYF. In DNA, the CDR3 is TGTGCCAGCAGCTCCACCCCCGGCTACGAGCAGTACTTC.

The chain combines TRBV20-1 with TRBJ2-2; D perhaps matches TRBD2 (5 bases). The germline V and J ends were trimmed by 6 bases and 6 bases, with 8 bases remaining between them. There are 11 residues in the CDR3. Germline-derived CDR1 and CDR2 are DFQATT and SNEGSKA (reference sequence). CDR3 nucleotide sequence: TGCAGTGCCGGGGAGCCCGGGGAGCTGTTTTTT. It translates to CSAGEPGELFF.

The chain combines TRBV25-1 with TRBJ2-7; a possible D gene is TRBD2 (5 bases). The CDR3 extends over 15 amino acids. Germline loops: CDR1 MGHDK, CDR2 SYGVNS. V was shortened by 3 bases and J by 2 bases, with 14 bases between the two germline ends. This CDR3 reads CASSDPREHAYEQYF. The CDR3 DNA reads TGTGCCAGCAGTGATCCGAGGGAACACGCCTACGAGCAGTACTTC.

This CDR3 reads CASISDRGEAFF. CDR3 bases: TGTGCCAGCATCTCCGACAGGGGTGAAGCTTTCTTT. V gene TRBV6-6 combines with J gene TRBJ1-1, with 8 bases lining up with TRBD1. V shed 7 bases, J shed 7 bases, and the junction held 5 bases outside the gene matches. This CDR3 is built from 12 residues. The germline CDR1 and CDR2 sequences are MNHNY and SVGAGI (reference sequence).